The sequence of this T cell receptor beta chain was determined in a study of blood T cells in healthy people across ages. A second PCR of 7 to 11 cycles used a sample-barcoded 5' primer and a J-beta primer mix. Using its own MiXCR run on the 5' RACE reads, TCRdb lists one record per CDR3 protein. The data contain roughly 1,500,000 distinct CDR3 sequences, around 42% of them singletons. Study outcomes and limitations: Considered underestimates were the diversity estimates obtained from one million T cells.

This clonotype was seen a few times. The antigen remains undetermined. The CDR3 length is 15 residues. CDR1 SNHLY and CDR2 FYNNEI come from the germline V gene. V shed 5 bases and J 4 bases; nucleotides not matched to a gene: 10. Drawing of peripheral blood yielded ten milliliters from each donor. The chain is built from TRBV2 and TRBJ2-5, with TRBD2 identical over 7 bases. The clonotype comes from a woman aged 18-30 years in good health. The sequencing input was blood. CDR3 DNA: TGTGCCAGCAGTTTAGCGGGTTCCCCTATAGAGACCCAGTACTTC. This translates into CASSLAGSPIETQYF.